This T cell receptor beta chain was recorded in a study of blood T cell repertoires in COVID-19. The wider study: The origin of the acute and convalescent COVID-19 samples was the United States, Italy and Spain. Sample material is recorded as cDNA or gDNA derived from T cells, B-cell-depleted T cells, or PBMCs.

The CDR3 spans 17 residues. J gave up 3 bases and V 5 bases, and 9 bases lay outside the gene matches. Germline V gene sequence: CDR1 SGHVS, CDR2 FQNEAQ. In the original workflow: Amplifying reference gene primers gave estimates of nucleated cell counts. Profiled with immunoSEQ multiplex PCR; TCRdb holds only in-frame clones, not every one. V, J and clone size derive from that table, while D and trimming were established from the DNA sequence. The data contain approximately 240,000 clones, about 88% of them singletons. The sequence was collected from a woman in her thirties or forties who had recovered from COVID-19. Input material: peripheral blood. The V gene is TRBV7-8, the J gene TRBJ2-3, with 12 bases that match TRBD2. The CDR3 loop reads CASSPRTSGKGTDTQYF. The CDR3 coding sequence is TGTGCCAGCAGCCCGAGGACTAGCGGGAAGGGTACAGATACGCAGTATTTT.